This TCR beta chain was identified in a study of T cell responses to AZD1222 COVID-19 vaccine. Findings of the study overall: Nearly half of spike-specific TCRs reportedly target unmutated variant regions. In a largely white British group with more females than males, clonal diversity was possibly underestimated.

Concerning this clone: Its antigen is not identified.

CDR1 is MDHEN, CDR2 SYDVKM, per germline. There are 15 residues in the CDR3. Trimming cost V 3 bases and J 6 bases; bases outside gene matches: 6. The protocol was immunoSEQ multiplex PCR, while the TCRdb copy is restricted to in-frame clones and leaves out a portion. The profile covers some 96,000 clones, with roughly 90% appearing a single time and approximately 2.8% taken by the ten largest. This chain connects TRBV28 to TRBJ1-5, with 9 nucleotides matching TRBD1. Sequenced material: peripheral blood, taken on day 0 of AZD1222 vaccination. The source is an adult in good health. CDR3 loop: CASSLRGQGGQPQHF. The CDR3, as DNA: TGTGCCAGCAGTTTGAGGGGACAGGGTGGTCAGCCCCAGCATTTT.